This T cell receptor beta chain was documented in a study of blood T cell repertoires in COVID-19. Overall study context: Sample material is recorded as cDNA or gDNA derived from T cells, B-cell-depleted T cells, or PBMCs.

Here immunoSEQ multiplex PCR was the method, and the copy in TCRdb shows in-frame clones only, minus some. The sample carries fewer than 500,000 clones, 87% recorded once. This CDR3 region has 13 residues. Trimming cost V 8 bases and J 9 bases, with 17 bases left between them. Self-reported history from a screening survey and questionnaire set each donor's cohort. The clonotype was recovered from a woman between 18 and 30 years old with acute COVID-19. Material for sequencing was PBMCs or T cells enriched from blood (not recorded which). The V and J genes are TRBV12-3 or TRBV12-4 and TRBJ1-5; D is unclear. The CDR3 reads CASGHGPMLPQHF. DNA of the CDR3: TGTGCCAGCGGGCATGGCCCAATGCTGCCCCAGCATTTT.